Following are 3 T cell receptor beta chains from one sample sequenced in a study of blood T cell repertoires in COVID-19. Clones were sequenced by immunoSEQ multiplex PCR, and TCRdb holds only the in-frame ones, with some missing. Among some 160,000 clones listed, around four fifths were seen once. Sequencing used peripheral blood. The receptors shown here come from a woman aged 80 or older with acute or convalescent COVID-19.

This sequence joins TRBV10-1 and TRBJ1-6; no firm D call. The V and J ends lost 2 bases and 10 bases respectively, with 6 bases between them. CDR3 length: 12 amino acids. Germline CDR1 is WNHNN and CDR2 is SYGVQD (reference sequence). Here the CDR3 DNA reads TGCGCCAGCAGTGAGGGAGTCTCACCCCTCCACTTT. It is translated as CASSEGVSPLHF.

V is TRBV7-2 and J is TRBJ2-5; 9 nucleotides match TRBD1. The CDR3 consists of 15 residues. From germline, CDR1 is SGHTA and CDR2 FQGNSA. Trimming cost V 4 bases and J 5 bases; bases outside gene matches: 8. The CDR3 region is CASSSAGTGQETQYF. The DNA of the CDR3 is TGTGCCAGCAGCTCGGCCGGGACAGGGCAGGAGACCCAGTACTTC.

The chain combines TRBV7-9 with TRBJ2-1, with TRBD2 identical over 10 bases. V lost 5 bases and J lost 3; bases outside the gene matches: 4. Germline CDR1 SEHNR, CDR2 FQNEAQ (reference sequence). The CDR3 spans 15 residues. The CDR3 DNA reads as TGTGCCAGCAGCCGACTAGCGGGCGGCTACAATGAGCAGTTCTTC. Amino acids: CASSRLAGGYNEQFF.